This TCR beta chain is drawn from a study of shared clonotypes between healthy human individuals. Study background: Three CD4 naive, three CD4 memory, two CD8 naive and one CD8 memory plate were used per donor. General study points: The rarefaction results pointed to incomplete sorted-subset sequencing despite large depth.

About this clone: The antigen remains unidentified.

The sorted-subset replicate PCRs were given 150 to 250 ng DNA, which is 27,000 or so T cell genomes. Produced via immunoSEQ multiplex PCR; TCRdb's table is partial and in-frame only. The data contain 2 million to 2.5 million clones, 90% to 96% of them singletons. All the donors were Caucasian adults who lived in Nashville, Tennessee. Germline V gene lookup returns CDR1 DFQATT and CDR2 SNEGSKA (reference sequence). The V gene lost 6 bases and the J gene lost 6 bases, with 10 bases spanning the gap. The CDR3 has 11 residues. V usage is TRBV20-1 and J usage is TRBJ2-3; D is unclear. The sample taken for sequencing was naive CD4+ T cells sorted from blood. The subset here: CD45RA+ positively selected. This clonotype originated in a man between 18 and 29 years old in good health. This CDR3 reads CSAQVPDTQYF. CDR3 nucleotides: TGCAGTGCCCAAGTCCCGGATACGCAGTATTTT.